The rows below give T cell receptor beta chains drawn from one sample of a study of CD8+ T cells in alopecia areata. Clones were sequenced by immunoSEQ multiplex PCR, and TCRdb holds only the in-frame ones, with some missing. Among 180,000 or so clones listed, 65% to 75% were seen once. The material was CD8+ T cells sorted from blood, obtained at week 0. The source is a human donor with alopecia areata. Both conserved end residues are trimmed from each CDR3.

CDR3 length: 10; V gene: TRBV30; J gene: TRBJ1-2; CDR3 protein: AWSVRGYGYT
CDR3 length: 10; V gene: TRBV5-1; J gene: TRBJ2-7; CDR3 protein: ASSSGEYEQY
CDR3 length: 12; V gene: TRBV10-2; J gene: TRBJ2-2; CDR3 protein: ASGQATNTGELF
CDR3 length: 11; V gene: TRBV10-2; J gene: TRBJ1-2; CDR3 protein: ASSPYRPNGYT
CDR3 length: 14; V gene: TRBV13; J gene: TRBJ2-7; CDR3 protein: ASSPNPGLHGYEQY
CDR3 length: 13; V gene: TRBV30; J gene: TRBJ2-4; CDR3 protein: AWSPTYRHPDIQY
CDR3 length: 12; V gene: TRBV18; J gene: TRBJ2-7; CDR3 protein: ASSPGGGTYEQY
CDR3 length: 13; V gene: TRBV7-9; J gene: TRBJ2-3; CDR3 protein: ASSASPDPTDTQY
CDR3 length: 12; V gene: TRBV19; J gene: TRBJ2-7; CDR3 protein: ASSIQGRPYEQY
CDR3 length: 9; V gene: TRBV29-1; J gene: TRBJ2-5; CDR3 protein: SVTPGETQY
CDR3 length: 11; V gene: TRBV4-2; J gene: TRBJ1-4; CDR3 protein: ASSQEPNEKLF
CDR3 length: 12; V gene: TRBV19; J gene: TRBJ1-1; CDR3 protein: ASSIQSGNTEAF
CDR3 length: 10; V gene: TRBV30; J gene: TRBJ2-7; CDR3 protein: AWSGSSPEQY
CDR3 length: 13; V gene: TRBV9; J gene: TRBJ2-3; CDR3 protein: ASSKQGGLTDTQY
CDR3 length: 14; V gene: TRBV13; J gene: TRBJ2-1; CDR3 protein: ASSWAAGGPHNEQF
CDR3 length: 12; V gene: TRBV10-3; J gene: TRBJ1-1; CDR3 protein: ASSDYRVATEAF
CDR3 length: 14; V gene: TRBV10-3; J gene: TRBJ2-7; CDR3 protein: AISGGDRSEIYEQY
CDR3 length: 13; V gene: TRBV15; J gene: TRBJ2-7; CDR3 protein: ATSADRNPWGEQY
CDR3 length: 11; V gene: TRBV29-1; J gene: TRBJ2-1; CDR3 protein: SVEDLTTGEQF
CDR3 length: 12; V gene: TRBV5-1; J gene: TRBJ2-1; CDR3 protein: ASGTSSSYNEQF
CDR3 length: 13; V gene: TRBV4-1; J gene: TRBJ1-2; CDR3 protein: ASRFHFTANYGYT
CDR3 length: 14; V gene: TRBV2; J gene: TRBJ1-2; CDR3 protein: ASSILTGPTNYGYT
CDR3 length: 14; V gene: TRBV7-9; J gene: TRBJ2-1; CDR3 protein: ASSSGQGGRYNEQF
CDR3 length: 12; V gene: TRBV29-1; J gene: TRBJ2-3; CDR3 protein: SVEGQGKADTQY
CDR3 length: 17; V gene: TRBV27; J gene: TRBJ1-2; CDR3 protein: ASRTNTLLSGDGNYGYT
CDR3 length: 14; V gene: TRBV5-1; J gene: TRBJ2-2; CDR3 protein: ASSPAGTGLTGELF
CDR3 length: 12; V gene: TRBV9; J gene: TRBJ2-5; CDR3 protein: ASSVQTGEETQY
CDR3 length: 10; V gene: TRBV7-9; J gene: TRBJ1-5; CDR3 protein: ASSFYNQPQH
CDR3 length: 9; V gene: TRBV27; J gene: TRBJ2-7; CDR3 protein: ASSLGNEQY
CDR3 length: 13; V gene: TRBV5-1; J gene: TRBJ1-4; CDR3 protein: ASSLTPDSGEKLF
CDR3 length: 14; V gene: TRBV30; J gene: TRBJ2-4; CDR3 protein: AWSHGLGEAKNIQY
CDR3 length: 9; V gene: TRBV29-1; J gene: TRBJ2-5; CDR3 protein: SVRYRETQY
CDR3 length: 11; V gene: TRBV12-5; J gene: TRBJ2-5; CDR3 protein: ASCMGLRETQY